This TCR beta chain was recorded in a study of OX40 agonist ivuxolimab in advanced cancers. The CDR3 is 14 residues long. The V gene's germline CDR1 is SNHLY and CDR2 FYNNEI. The V end was cut by 7 bases, the J end by 7 bases, with 16 bases between. TCRdb's copy holds only in-frame clones and misses some; the assay was immunoSEQ multiplex PCR. The sample records about 50,000 clones, roughly 73% being singletons. The chain has TRBV2 and TRBJ1-4; D possibly corresponds to TRBD1 (5 bases). This TCR was recovered from an adult with an advanced solid tumor such as melanoma, head and neck, liver or kidney cancer. The specimen was CD4+ or CD8+ T cells sorted from blood, collected in a trial of the OX40 agonist ivuxolimab. CDR3 sequence (DNA): TGTGCCAGCACCGATGGAATCAGGGCTGAAAAACTGTTTTTT. This translates into CASTDGIRAEKLFF.